A selection of T cell receptor beta chains follows, all from one sample in a study of blood T cells in healthy people across ages. TCRdb re-derived calls from the 5' RACE reads in MiXCR, one entry per CDR3 protein. The sample yields some 1,500,000 distinct CDR3 sequences, less than 45% seen once. The specimen was blood. The receptors here all came from a woman under 30 in good health. CDR3s include the opening cysteine and the closing phenylalanine or tryptophan. Fields, in order: D gene, clone size, J gene, V gene, CDR3 protein, CDR3 DNA. The D gene is left open where the match is weak. Clone sizes are given selectively: once, few, many, or a class where the clone is expanded.

D: NA; size: NA; J: TRBJ1-2; V: TRBV20-1; CDR3: CSARVSGRQTNYGYTF; DNA: TGCAGTGCTAGAGTCTCAGGGAGACAGACTAACTATGGCTACACCTTC
D: TRBD2; size: NA; J: TRBJ2-7; V: TRBV20-1; CDR3: CSARGETSNHNEQYF; DNA: TGCAGTGCCCGAGGTGAGACTAGCAACCACAATGAGCAGTACTTC
D: TRBD1; size: once; J: TRBJ2-5; V: TRBV3-1; CDR3: CASSQLGQYESVAQYF; DNA: TGTGCCAGCAGCCAGTTGGGACAGTATGAATCCGTGGCTCAGTACTTC
D: NA; size: few; J: TRBJ1-1; V: TRBV28; CDR3: CASSSLGLGRAFF; DNA: TGTGCCAGCAGTTCTTTGGGCCTCGGTCGAGCTTTCTTT
D: TRBD1; size: few; J: TRBJ1-2; V: TRBV6-5; CDR3: CASSPLGQGHYGYTF; DNA: TGTGCCAGCAGTCCCCTCGGACAGGGACACTATGGCTACACCTTC
D: TRBD1; size: few; J: TRBJ2-3; V: TRBV20-1; CDR3: CSAKGAGTGRTDTQYF; DNA: TGCAGTGCTAAGGGGGCCGGGACAGGTCGCACAGATACGCAGTATTTT
D: NA; size: few; J: TRBJ1-5; V: TRBV7-9; CDR3: CASSFIQQPQHF; DNA: TGTGCCAGCAGCTTCATTCAACAGCCCCAGCATTTT
D: NA; size: NA; J: TRBJ1-4; V: TRBV3-1; CDR3: CASTGTGEKLFF; DNA: TGTGCCAGCACCGGGACGGGGGAAAAACTGTTTTTT
D: TRBD1; size: few; J: TRBJ2-5; V: TRBV12-3/TRBV12-4; CDR3: CASSFYGQGLETQYF; DNA: TGTGCCAGCAGTTTTTACGGACAGGGGCTTGAGACCCAGTACTTC
D: NA; size: NA; J: TRBJ2-3; V: TRBV6-5; CDR3: CASSFRLDTDTQYF; DNA: TGTGCCAGCAGCTTTCGACTAGATACAGATACGCAGTATTTT
D: NA; size: few; J: TRBJ2-5; V: TRBV9; CDR3: CASSPRPYQETQYF; DNA: TGTGCCAGCAGCCCGCGGCCGTACCAAGAGACCCAGTACTTC
D: TRBD2; size: NA; J: TRBJ2-1; V: TRBV7-9; CDR3: CASIGTSGGYNEQFF; DNA: TGTGCCAGCATCGGGACTAGCGGGGGTTACAATGAGCAGTTCTTC
D: NA; size: NA; J: TRBJ2-7; V: TRBV27; CDR3: CASRPGKAVEQYF; DNA: TGTGCCAGCAGACCCGGGAAAGCCGTCGAGCAGTACTTC
D: NA; size: few; J: TRBJ1-2; V: TRBV7-9; CDR3: CASSFPAAGNYGYTF; DNA: TGTGCCAGCAGCTTCCCCGCGGCGGGCAACTATGGCTACACCTTC
D: TRBD2; size: NA; J: TRBJ2-3; V: TRBV4-1; CDR3: CASSQTLAGEFADTQYF; DNA: TGCGCCAGCAGCCAAACACTAGCGGGGGAGTTCGCAGATACGCAGTATTTT
D: NA; size: NA; J: TRBJ2-5; V: TRBV7-9; CDR3: CASSLNIVETQYF; DNA: TGTGCCAGCAGCTTAAACATAGTAGAGACCCAGTACTTC
D: NA; size: few; J: TRBJ1-1; V: TRBV29-1; CDR3: CSVGTGTLNTEAFF; DNA: TGCAGCGTAGGGACCGGGACACTGAACACTGAAGCTTTCTTT
D: TRBD1; size: NA; J: TRBJ2-1; V: TRBV5-1; CDR3: CASRRAGGASYNEQFF; DNA: TGCGCCAGCAGACGTGCAGGGGGCGCTTCGTACAATGAGCAGTTCTTC
D: NA; size: NA; J: TRBJ2-2; V: TRBV7-7; CDR3: CASRPSTGELFF; DNA: TGTGCTAGCCGCCCCTCCACCGGGGAGCTGTTTTTT
D: NA; size: NA; J: TRBJ1-4; V: TRBV7-2; CDR3: CASSLGRVEKLFF; DNA: TGTGCCAGCAGCTTAGGACGGGTTGAAAAACTGTTTTTT
D: NA; size: few; J: TRBJ2-7; V: TRBV27; CDR3: CASQDGDGYEKYF; DNA: TGTGCCAGCCAAGACGGGGATGGCTACGAGAAGTATTTC
D: TRBD1; size: few; J: TRBJ2-7; V: TRBV28; CDR3: CASSLPPHRDRVTYEQYF; DNA: TGTGCCAGCAGTTTGCCCCCTCACCGGGACAGGGTAACCTACGAGCAGTACTTC
D: NA; size: NA; J: TRBJ1-5; V: TRBV20-1; CDR3: CSATPGNQPQHF; DNA: TGCAGTGCTACTCCGGGCAATCAGCCCCAGCATTTT
D: TRBD1; size: NA; J: TRBJ2-5; V: TRBV6-2/TRBV6-3; CDR3: CASGGTGPRAPQETQYF; DNA: TGTGCCAGCGGGGGGACAGGGCCTAGAGCTCCCCAAGAGACCCAGTACTTC
D: NA; size: NA; J: TRBJ1-1; V: TRBV7-2; CDR3: CASRQQTNTEAFF; DNA: TGTGCCAGCAGGCAACAGACGAACACTGAAGCTTTCTTT
D: TRBD2; size: NA; J: TRBJ2-2; V: TRBV9; CDR3: CASSVRASGSGGELFF; DNA: TGTGCCAGCAGCGTAAGGGCTAGCGGGAGCGGCGGGGAGCTGTTTTTT
D: TRBD1; size: many; J: TRBJ2-1; V: TRBV4-3; CDR3: CASSQEGTEIYNEQFF; DNA: TGCGCCAGCAGCCAAGAAGGGACAGAGATCTACAATGAGCAGTTCTTC
D: TRBD1; size: few; J: TRBJ2-1; V: TRBV7-3; CDR3: CASSEGQGTEQFF; DNA: TGTGCCAGCAGCGAAGGACAGGGAACAGAGCAGTTCTTC
D: NA; size: few; J: TRBJ1-2; V: TRBV9; CDR3: CASSVEGTRRAYGYTF; DNA: TGTGCCAGCAGCGTAGAAGGGACGAGAAGGGCTTATGGCTACACCTTC
D: NA; size: NA; J: TRBJ1-1; V: TRBV11-2; CDR3: CASGSPTGAEAFF; DNA: TGTGCCAGCGGCTCCCCTACCGGGGCTGAAGCTTTCTTT
D: NA; size: NA; J: TRBJ2-7; V: TRBV6-6; CDR3: CASSYARPDYEQYF; DNA: TGTGCCAGCAGTTACGCCAGACCGGACTACGAGCAGTACTTC
D: NA; size: NA; J: TRBJ2-7; V: TRBV9; CDR3: CASSVGGEFYEQYF; DNA: TGTGCCAGCAGCGTAGGTGGGGAATTCTACGAGCAGTACTTC
D: TRBD1; size: NA; J: TRBJ1-5; V: TRBV6-2/TRBV6-3; CDR3: CASRGDRDQPQHF; DNA: TGTGCCAGCAGAGGGGACAGGGATCAGCCCCAGCATTTT
D: NA; size: few; J: TRBJ2-3; V: TRBV7-9; CDR3: CASSPVGGGVTDTQYF; DNA: TGTGCCAGCAGCCCTGTCGGTGGCGGGGTCACAGATACGCAGTATTTT
D: NA; size: NA; J: TRBJ2-6; V: TRBV5-1; CDR3: CASSLETGWASGANVLTF; DNA: TGCGCCAGCAGCTTGGAAACAGGGTGGGCCTCTGGGGCCAACGTCCTGACTTTC
D: NA; size: few; J: TRBJ2-5; V: TRBV5-1; CDR3: CASSAPGAETQYF; DNA: TGCGCCAGCAGCGCGCCAGGGGCAGAGACCCAGTACTTC
D: NA; size: few; J: TRBJ2-5; V: TRBV7-9; CDR3: CASRDSPEETQYF; DNA: TGTGCCAGCCGCGACAGTCCTGAAGAGACCCAGTACTTC
D: NA; size: NA; J: TRBJ1-1; V: TRBV29-1; CDR3: CSGAGTYRGNTEAFF; DNA: TGCAGCGGTGCCGGGACATATCGGGGGAACACTGAAGCTTTCTTT
D: NA; size: NA; J: TRBJ2-3; V: TRBV12-3/TRBV12-4; CDR3: CASSFGWGTDTQYF; DNA: TGTGCCAGCAGTTTCGGCTGGGGGACAGATACGCAGTATTTT
D: NA; size: few; J: TRBJ2-3; V: TRBV6-2/TRBV6-3; CDR3: CASSYRPFGPSTDTQYF; DNA: TGTGCCAGCAGTTACCGACCCTTTGGACCCAGCACAGATACGCAGTATTTT
D: TRBD2; size: NA; J: TRBJ2-7; V: TRBV4-2; CDR3: CASSHLAGDSYEQYF; DNA: TGTGCCAGCAGCCACCTAGCGGGGGACTCCTACGAGCAGTACTTC